A single sample gave rise to the 14 T cell receptor beta chains below, sequenced in a study of cytomegalovirus exposure and HLA in healthy donors (dated by TCRdb to about 2017). Library construction relied on the immunoSEQ multiplex PCR assay. The immuneACCESS repertoire file appears here via TCRdb, limited to in-frame rearrangements. These files lack a portion of the clones; in checked studies, under half of the deficit traces to unresolved V genes, and the cause of the others is not known. This sample has fewer than 250,000 clones in its table, and approximately 87% of those were observed once. The ten largest make up around 5.6% of the sample. The sample consisted of PBMCs. These receptors originate from a woman between 18 and 29 years old in good health and CMV-seronegative.

V is TRBV6-5 and J is TRBJ1-2, with unresolved D. The ends were cut back, 6 bases at V and 7 bases at J, with 21 bases in the middle. CDR3 length equals 15 residues. The germline CDR1 and CDR2 sequences are MNHEY and SVGAGI. The CDR3 DNA reads TGTGCCAGCAGGACTGGCCTCTCCCTCGCCTCTGGCTACACCTTC. Translating gives CASRTGLSLASGYTF.

This chain connects TRBV5-6 to TRBJ1-6; D may be TRBD1 (5 bases). Germline V lookup: CDR1 SGHDT, CDR2 YYEEEE. Trimming took 0 bases from V and 13 from J, leaving 8 bases between them. This CDR3 has 12 residues. Here the CDR3 reads CASSLDRQPLHF. Written as DNA, the CDR3 is TGTGCCAGCAGCTTGGACAGGCAGCCCCTCCACTTT. The entire variable domain, with the rest obtained from reference TRBV5-6 and TRBJ1-6, is as follows: DAGVTQSPTHLIKTRGQQVTLRCSPKSGHDTVSWYQQALGQGPQFIFQYYEEEERQRGNFPDRFSGHQFPNYSSELNVNALLLGDSALYLCASSLDRQPLHFGNGTRLTVT.

The chain carries TRBV20-1 and TRBJ2-7, with D unresolved. The V end lost 4 bases, the J end lost 3 bases, and 4 bases lay between the germline ends. Germline V gene sequence: CDR1 DFQATT, CDR2 SNEGSKA (reference sequence). The CDR3 consists of 10 residues. In DNA, the CDR3 is TGCAGTGCTACTCGCTACGAGCAGTACTTC. It codes for CSATRYEQYF.

The gene calls are TRBV19 and TRBJ2-3; 9 positions match TRBD2. The CDR3 sequence is 15 residues long. Germline V gene data show CDR1 as LNHDA and CDR2 as SQIVND (reference sequence). With 8 bases clipped from V and 4 bases from J, the junction kept 10 bases outside the gene matches. The CDR3: CASAGVAGVSDTQYF. CDR3 coding DNA: TGTGCCAGTGCGGGGGTAGCGGGAGTGTCAGATACGCAGTATTTT.

V and J are TRBV28 and TRBJ2-7, with unresolved D. Germline V CDR1 and CDR2: MDHEN, SYDVKM. V was trimmed by 8 bases and J by 1 base, leaving 9 bases between them. This CDR3 has 12 residues. CDR3 protein: CASGSNSYEQYF. Here the CDR3 DNA reads TGTGCCAGCGGGTCGAATTCCTACGAGCAGTACTTC.

The chain joins TRBV29-1 to TRBJ2-5; 7 bases map to TRBD2. This CDR3 spans 13 amino acids. V lost 3 bases and J lost 2; bases outside the gene matches: 3. Germline V gives CDR1 SQVTM, CDR2 ANQGSEA. Here the CDR3 DNA reads TGCAGCGTTGAGTACGGGGGGCAAGAGACCCAGTACTTC. Protein sequence: CSVEYGGQETQYF.

The chain is built from TRBV6-1 and TRBJ1-4; no definite D call. The CDR3 length is 13 residues. Germline CDR1 reads MNHNS; CDR2 reads SASEGT. V lost 4 bases to trimming and J lost 6 bases, with 9 bases between them. CDR3 protein: CASSGVRDEKLFF. The CDR3 DNA reads as TGTGCCAGCAGTGGTGTCAGAGATGAAAAACTGTTTTTT.

V usage is TRBV4-1 and J usage is TRBJ1-6; D remains ambiguous. Germline CDR1 and CDR2: MGHRA and YSYEKL. Trimming took off 0 bases at V and 9 bases at J, with 3 bases between the two ends. The CDR3 contains 12 residues. DNA of the CDR3: TGCGCCAGCAGCCAAGATGTTTCACCCCTCCACTTT. As protein: CASSQDVSPLHF.

The chain is built from TRBV15 and TRBJ2-3, with D maybe TRBD2 (6 bases). Trimming pared 9 bases from V and 0 bases from J, leaving 13 bases between. The CDR3 runs 14 residues. Germline lookup yields CDR1 LNHNV and CDR2 YYDKDF (reference sequence). Written as DNA, the CDR3 is TGTGCCACTACGACGGACTATAGCACAGATACGCAGTATTTT. This sequence encodes CATTTDYSTDTQYF.

A few counts support this clone. The V gene is TRBV30, the J gene TRBJ1-5; maybe TRBD1 (5 bases). The germline V and J ends were trimmed by 0 bases and 2 bases, with 11 bases remaining between them. The CDR3 length is 15 residues. Germline CDR1 reads GTSNPN; CDR2 reads SVGIG (reference sequence). This CDR3 is CAWSVLGGGNQPQHF. CDR3 DNA sequence: TGTGCCTGGAGTGTACTCGGGGGGGGCAATCAGCCCCAGCATTTT. Full variable domain (remainder filled in from reference TRBV30 and TRBJ1-5): SQTIHQWPATLVQPVGSPLSLECTVEGTSNPNLYWYRQAAGRGLQLLFYSVGIGQISSEVPQNLSASRPQDRQFILSSKKLLLSDSGFYLCAWSVLGGGNQPQHFGDGTRLSIL.

This clone turned up a few times. This chain uses TRBV30 with TRBJ2-3, with 10 bases identical to TRBD1. Losses at the gene ends were 1 base for V and 6 bases for J; bases not matched to a gene: 4. Germline V gene data show CDR1 as GTSNPN and CDR2 as SVGIG (reference sequence). The CDR3 is 14 residues long. This CDR3 is CAWSGTGGRDTQYF. The CDR3 nucleotides read TGTGCCTGGAGTGGGACAGGGGGAAGGGATACGCAGTATTTT.

The chain couples TRBV28 to TRBJ2-7; TRBD1 agrees at 7 bases. Germline V CDR1 and CDR2: MDHEN, SYDVKM. The J segment lost 5 bases and the V segment lost 7 bases, leaving 5 bases of the junction unmatched. This CDR3 region has 12 residues. The CDR3 DNA reads TGTGCCAGCACGACAGGGTTCGACGAGCAGTACTTC. It codes for CASTTGFDEQYF.

The V and J genes are TRBV5-8 and TRBJ1-6; D uncertain. The CDR3 contains 14 residues. Trimming took 0 bases from V and 8 from J, leaving 9 bases between them. CDR1 and CDR2 from the germline V gene are SGHTS and YDEGEE. DNA for the CDR3: TGTGCCAGCAGCTTGGGAGGCGGGGATTCACCCCTCCACTTT. It yields the protein CASSLGGGDSPLHF.

The chain recombines TRBV30 with TRBJ1-3, with D unclear. This CDR3 contains 14 residues. V was trimmed by 0 bases and J by 0 bases, leaving 6 bases between them. CDR1 GTSNPN and CDR2 SVGIG come from the germline V gene (reference sequence). The CDR3 DNA is TGTGCCTGGAGTGTGGACCTCTCTGGAAACACCATATATTTT. Amino acid sequence: CAWSVDLSGNTIYF.